Shown below are 16 T cell receptor beta chains from a single sample sequenced in a study of shared clonotypes between healthy human individuals. TCRdb's copy holds only in-frame clones and misses some; the assay was immunoSEQ multiplex PCR. Among around 580,000 clones listed, about 98% were seen once. As defined, naive CD8 cells were CD45RO-negative and positively selected for CCR7, with terminally differentiated effector memory CD45RA+ cells excluded. The specimen sequenced was naive CD8+ T cells sorted from blood. These TCRs come from a man younger than 45 in good health.

The chain couples TRBV5-4 to TRBJ2-5; 7 bases agree with TRBD1. With 2 bases clipped from V and 3 bases from J, the junction kept 10 bases outside the gene matches. The CDR3 loop spans 16 amino acids. Germline assignment: CDR1 SGHNT and CDR2 YYREEE (reference sequence). CDR3 in amino acids: CASSLPRYQGEETQYF. The DNA for the CDR3 is TGTGCCAGCAGCTTACCCCGGTACCAGGGGGAAGAGACCCAGTACTTC.

This chain links TRBV7-9 with TRBJ1-1; D uncertain. This CDR3 has 16 residues. V lost 4 bases to trimming and J lost 4 bases, with 19 bases between them. CDR1 SEHNR and CDR2 FQNEAQ come from the germline V gene (reference sequence). The CDR3 protein is CASSSLIARVATEAFF. The CDR3, as DNA: TGTGCCAGCAGCTCGCTGATAGCGAGGGTGGCCACTGAAGCTTTCTTT.

The rearrangement links TRBV19 to TRBJ2-2, with 11 bases fitting TRBD2. After removal of 4 bases from V and 6 bases from J, the junction contained 10 bases not matched to a gene. Germline CDR1 LNHDA, CDR2 SQIVND (reference sequence). The CDR3 sequence is 17 residues long. The CDR3 sequence: CASSTSGLAVFAGELFF. The CDR3 DNA reads as TGTGCCAGTAGTACATCGGGACTAGCGGTTTTCGCCGGGGAGCTGTTTTTT.

J is TRBJ2-1 and V is TRBV6-5; 9 nucleotides match TRBD2. V was clipped by 5 bases and J by 3 bases; unmatched bases: 2. This CDR3 is 14 amino acids long. Germline CDR1 reads MNHEY; CDR2 reads SVGAGI. Here the CDR3 DNA reads TGTGCCAGCAGTAGGACTAGCGACTACAATGAGCAGTTCTTC. This codes for CASSRTSDYNEQFF.

J is TRBJ2-7 and V is TRBV27, with 10 bases identical to TRBD2. J lost 6 bases, V lost 6 bases, and 8 bases had no gene match. The germline V gene has CDR1 MNHEY and CDR2 SMNVEV (reference sequence). The CDR3 is made up of 14 amino acids. DNA for the CDR3: TGTGCCAGCAGGGAACTAGCGGGGCCCGGCGAGCAGTACTTC. This sequence encodes CASRELAGPGEQYF.

The chain couples TRBV19 to TRBJ1-5, with TRBD1 identical over 10 bases. This CDR3 comprises 23 residues. CDR1 and CDR2 from the germline V gene are LNHDA and SQIVND (reference sequence). With 8 bases clipped from V and 4 bases from J, the junction kept 32 bases outside the gene matches. CDR3 region: CASSGLAGDRADRDRGMNQPQHF. For the CDR3, the DNA is TGTGCCAGTTCGGGCCTAGCAGGGGATAGGGCAGACCGGGACAGGGGCATGAATCAGCCCCAGCATTTT. Supplemented by reference TRBV19 and TRBJ1-5, the full variable domain reads DGGITQSPKYLFRKEGQNVTLSCEQNLNHDAMYWYRQDPGQGLRLIYYSQIVNDFQKGDIAEGYSVSREKKESFPLTVTSAQKNPTAFYLCASSGLAGDRADRDRGMNQPQHFGDGTRLSIL.

V is TRBV9 and J is TRBJ1-1; weak D call: TRBD1 (5 bases). CDR1 is SGDLS and CDR2 is YYNGEE in the germline V gene. V lost 1 base and J lost 7, with 11 bases in between. CDR3 length equals 13 residues. The chain's CDR3 is CASSVTGLREAFF. The DNA of the CDR3 is TGTGCCAGCAGCGTAACAGGCTTACGTGAAGCTTTCTTT. Full variable domain (remainder filled in from reference TRBV9 and TRBJ1-1): DSGVTQTPKHLITATGQRVTLRCSPRSGDLSVYWYQQSLDQGLQFLIQYYNGEERAKGNILERFSAQQFPDLHSELNLSSLELGDSALYFCASSVTGLREAFFGQGTRLTVV.

The V gene is TRBV2, the J gene TRBJ2-1, with 10 bases that match TRBD2. This CDR3 region has 17 residues. Germline V gene sequence: CDR1 SNHLY, CDR2 FYNNEI. V was clipped by 8 bases and J by 2 bases; unmatched bases: 12. The CDR3 reads CASLPAGGPRAYNEQFF. Written as DNA, the CDR3 is TGTGCCAGCTTACCAGCGGGAGGGCCGCGCGCCTACAATGAGCAGTTCTTC.

The CDR3 here is CASSSLYEVGTAYEQYF. The CDR3, as DNA: TGTGCCAGCAGCTCATTGTATGAGGTGGGGACCGCCTACGAGCAGTACTTC. The J gene is TRBJ2-7, the V gene TRBV7-8, with D perhaps given as TRBD1 or TRBD2 (5 bases each). This CDR3 has 17 amino acids. Per the germline V gene, CDR1 is SGHVS and CDR2 is FQNEAQ. V dropped 4 bases and J dropped 2 bases, with 21 bases sitting between them.

The J gene is TRBJ2-5, the V gene TRBV29-1, with TRBD1 matching 11 bases. Trimming removed 0 bases from V and 6 bases from J; junction bases left unmatched: 15. Germline V gene lookup returns CDR1 SQVTM and CDR2 ANQGSEA. The CDR3 sequence is 18 residues long. The CDR3, as DNA: TGCAGCGTTGAAGATAGAAGGGCCCGGACAGGGGGCCAGAAGACCCAGTACTTC. Its translation: CSVEDRRARTGGQKTQYF.

This sequence joins TRBV9 and TRBJ2-2; D gene unclear. The CDR3 is 12 residues long. From germline, CDR1 is SGDLS and CDR2 YYNGEE. The V end was cut by 4 bases, the J end by 8 bases, with 9 bases between. The CDR3 loop is CASSPGRGELFF. CDR3 DNA: TGTGCCAGCAGCCCCGGTCGGGGGGAGCTGTTTTTT.

V gene TRBV6-1 combines with J gene TRBJ2-7; D is unresolved. CDR3 length: 13 residues. Trimming cost V 9 bases and J 3 bases, with 15 bases left between them. Germline CDR1 and CDR2: MNHNS and SASEGT. CDR3: CASLDTVRYEQYF. CDR3 DNA sequence: TGTGCCAGTCTCGACACGGTCCGCTACGAGCAGTACTTC.

The chain has TRBV12-2 and TRBJ2-3; the table names TRBD2, a call not compared with the DNA. TRBV12-2 is classified as a pseudogene. The CDR3 is made up of 14 amino acids. The CDR3 is CASRLRGPTDTQYF. As DNA, the CDR3 is TGTGCAAGTCGCTTGCGGGGCCCGACAGATACGCAGTATTTT.

The chain links TRBV27 to TRBJ2-7, with TRBD2 identical over 12 bases. The germline gives CDR1 MNHEY, CDR2 SMNVEV (reference sequence). This CDR3 region has 15 residues. With 5 bases clipped from V and 0 bases from J, the junction kept 2 bases outside the gene matches. The CDR3 DNA is TGTGCCAGCAGTGGACTAGCGGGGAGCTCCTACGAGCAGTACTTC. Residues: CASSGLAGSSYEQYF.

The gene calls are TRBV2 and TRBJ2-1; D possibly matches TRBD1 or TRBD2 (5 bases each). The V gene lost 5 bases and the J gene lost 2 bases, with 16 bases spanning the gap. The CDR3 length is 16 residues. From germline, CDR1 is SNHLY and CDR2 FYNNEI. CDR3 amino acids: CASSWDPRATYNEQFF. The CDR3 DNA is TGTGCCAGCAGTTGGGACCCACGGGCTACCTACAATGAGCAGTTCTTC.

The chain combines TRBV11-2 with TRBJ2-5; D uncertain. Between the trimmed V and J ends, which lost 0 bases and 5 bases, there was a span of 4 bases. The CDR3 is 12 amino acids. Germline V gene lookup returns CDR1 SGHAT and CDR2 FQNNGV. CDR3 sequence: CASSLERETQYF. Here the CDR3 DNA reads TGTGCCAGCAGCTTAGAGCGTGAGACCCAGTACTTC.